This TCR beta chain was sequenced for a study of tumor-infiltrating lymphocytes in primary liver carcinoma (dated by TCRdb to 2017 to 2019). In the study overall: Of the five patients, three men and two women aged 30 to 69 years, four had hepatocellular carcinoma and one had combined HCC and intrahepatic cholangiocarcinoma. The five patients had tumors staged T1-T3 N0M0, with maximum diameters ranging from about 4 to 11 cm. Samples yielded roughly 3.65 to 7.5 million productive TCRbeta reads; read depth did not differ significantly between tissue types. Across five regions of each liver tumor, along with adjacent normal tissue and blood, the study brought together TCRbeta repertoire sequencing, expression microarrays and whole-exome sequencing. A total of approximately 35 specimens from 5 patients, comprising roughly 25 tumor regions, 5 adjacent noncancerous liver tissues and 5 peripheral blood samples, were covered by TCRbeta repertoire sequencing. To link TCRbeta repertoire diversity to the local molecular phenotype, the approximately 26 tumor region samples were profiled with Agilent mRNA microarrays. Reproducibility between technical replicate repertoires was high, with correlation coefficients above 0.95 and mean shared-clone rates approximately 0.91. Broader findings and caveats from the paper: The study included only a few patients, and the authors note findings should be validated in a larger study. Because the samples were bulk and unsorted, CD4+ and CD8+ T cell repertoires could not be compared. Repertoire overlap was higher between tumor regions (mean about 35%) than tumor-adjacent (17%) or tumor-blood (about 15%) pairs, consistent with antigen-driven expansion. Only the TCR beta chain was sequenced, which likely underestimates true repertoire diversity because unpaired alpha chains were not captured. Just about 8-24% of top clones turned up in all five regions of a tumor, which suggests spatial heterogeneity among tumor-infiltrating T cells. The top 250 clones made up a significantly larger repertoire fraction in tumors than in blood (p = 0.039).

The sample holds one count of this clonotype. Its cognate antigen has yet to be identified. No much larger clone exists at a distance of one base, and base qualities are not known. Single-read evidence is weak. Starting from approximately 460 ng total RNA, TCRbeta-specific cDNA was produced by reverse transcription with a constant-region primer and ProtoScript II reverse transcriptase. The TCRbeta libraries were prepared through three rounds of nested multiplex PCR following a slightly modified ARM-PCR procedure. Each of the first two PCR rounds ran for roughly 9 cycles using multiplex TRBV1-TRBV30 forward primers together with a Cbeta reverse primer. Sample barcodes and Illumina adapters were added in a final 25-cycle PCR using Deep VentR polymerase. Before sequencing, amplicons of 200-500 bp were purified from gel using a QIAquick gel extraction kit. The TCRbeta amplicons were sequenced with 250-bp paired-end reads on an Illumina HiSeq 2500. Turning to the authors' computational methods: Trimmomatic v0.33 was used to quality-trim the reads, and FLASH v1.2.11 was used to merge paired reads so that full CDR3 sequences could be recovered. MiGEC v1.2.1b assigned V, D and J germline segments to the rearranged TCRbeta sequences. Clonotype statistics, along with Shannon-Wiener diversity indices, were calculated using VDJtools v1.0.0. To cut down on sampling bias, every analysis after diversity analysis relied on just the 250 most abundant clonotypes from each sample. Starting from the raw public reads, TCRdb applied fastp trimming at Q25, assembled clones with MiXCR and retained in-frame beta chains. Rows are unified per CDR3 protein, each entry keeping the most common DNA and genes. These V and J calls rely on TCRdb rather than the paper's analysis. A total of just over 30,000 distinct CDR3 sequences appear in this sample, approximately 71% of them only once. The biggest ten clones account for roughly 29% of the sample.

The cysteine opens and the phenylalanine closes a CDR3 of 15 amino acids. Just CDR3 DNA is preserved here, 45 bases in frame from base 1. CDR1 MNHEY and CDR2 SVGAGI were looked up in the germline V gene. V is cut by 2 bases and J by 1 base, and the space between the germline ends is 12 bases. Without any cell sorting, total RNA and DNA were co-extracted from approximately 20-30 mg of bulk tissue using the AllPrep DNA/RNA mini kit. Between late 2015 and 2016, a handful of patients in China with histopathologically diagnosed primary liver carcinoma had surgical resection. At the time of sampling, the patients had chronic HBV infection and had not received any treatment. Five spatially separated regions were sampled from each tumor: the superior, inferior, left-lateral and right-lateral poles, plus the tumor centre. Histological examination found more than 90% viable tumor cells in every tumor sample. Fresh tumor and adjacent tissue pieces were bisected, with one half stored in RNAlater at -80 degrees C and the other half sent for histology.

The rearranged chain carries TRBV6-5 and TRBJ2-7; the D gene is perhaps TRBD1, on 5 matching bases. The TCR comes from a woman aged 30 to 39 with primary liver carcinoma and hepatitis B virus infection. The sequenced material came from liver tumor tissue from sampling region 3. Explained via the paper, the cell subset or site label denotes: tumor region T3, left-lateral pole. The CDR3: CASSYNDSKSYEQYF. The DNA reads TGTGCCAGCAGTTACAATGACAGCAAGTCCTACGAGCAGTACTTC.